The 16 T cell receptor beta chains listed next were all sequenced from one sample in a study of CD8 T cells in ankylosing spondylitis. Each CDR3 protein gets one entry after TCRdb re-called the 5' RACE reads with MiXCR. The table has 200,000 to 300,000 distinct CDR3 sequences, roughly a tenth seen once. Sequencing used blood, either unsorted or a sorted T cell fraction (not recorded which). All receptors derive from a male donor with ankylosing spondylitis or in good health (not recorded which).

J is TRBJ2-2 and V is TRBV5-5; a possible D gene is TRBD2 (6 bases). Trimming pared 4 bases from V and 3 bases from J, leaving 16 bases between. This CDR3 contains 16 residues. Germline-derived CDR1 and CDR2 are SGHKS and YYEKEE (reference sequence). The CDR3 loop reads CASSLGGTGYTGELFF. CDR3 DNA sequence: TGTGCCAGCAGCCTTGGAGGGACCGGCTACACCGGGGAGCTGTTTTTT. Using reference TRBV5-5 and TRBJ2-2 for the parts outside the CDR3, the full variable domain is DAGVTQSPTHLIKTRGQQVTLRCSPISGHKSVSWYQQVLGQGPQFIFQYYEKEERGRGNFPDRFSARQFPNYSSELNVNALLLGDSALYLCASSLGGTGYTGELFFGEGSRLTVL.

The chain has TRBV5-1 and TRBJ2-4; 10 bases align to TRBD2. V shed 2 bases, J shed 6 bases, and the junction held 8 bases outside the gene matches. In germline, CDR1 is SGHRS, CDR2 YFSETQ. The CDR3 consists of 16 residues. The chain's CDR3 is CASSFLTSGSGNIQYF. CDR3 nucleotides: TGCGCCAGCAGCTTCCTGACTAGCGGGTCGGGAAACATTCAGTACTTC.

This clonotype was picked up many times. The rearrangement links TRBV5-1 to TRBJ2-5, with 9 bases fitting TRBD2. Germline CDR1 reads SGHRS; CDR2 reads YFSETQ. The CDR3 consists of 17 residues. V was pared by 2 bases and J by 5 bases, with 13 bases of the junction left unmatched. Here the CDR3 reads CASSFEPSGTSRETQYF. In DNA form, the CDR3 reads TGCGCCAGCAGCTTCGAACCTAGCGGGACAAGTCGGGAGACCCAGTACTTC.

The table lists this clonotype with many counts. The rearrangement uses TRBV30 and TRBJ1-1, with D unresolved. Per germline, CDR1 GTSNPN and CDR2 SVGIG (reference sequence). The V end lost 2 bases, the J end lost 1 base, and 11 bases lay between the germline ends. This CDR3 spans 14 amino acids. CDR3 protein: CAWSLGIRNTEAFF. CDR3 coding DNA: TGTGCCTGGAGTTTGGGGATTCGGAACACTGAAGCTTTCTTT.

This clonotype came up many times. This sequence joins TRBV20-1 and TRBJ2-1; 11 nucleotides line up with TRBD2. After removal of 1 base from V and 8 bases from J, the junction contained 4 bases not matched to a gene. The CDR3 totals 14 residues. The V gene's germline CDR1 is DFQATT and CDR2 SNEGSKA (reference sequence). The CDR3 spells CSARVLAGEDEQFF. CDR3 DNA: TGCAGTGCTAGAGTACTAGCGGGAGAGGATGAGCAGTTCTTC.

This clonotype was counted many times. The gene calls are TRBV27 and TRBJ2-2; D not resolved. V shed 7 bases and J shed 8 bases, with 8 bases lying between them. Germline CDR1 MNHEY, CDR2 SMNVEV (reference sequence). This CDR3 is built from 11 residues. The CDR3 is CASKGSGELFF. The CDR3 DNA follows: TGTGCCAGCAAGGGATCAGGGGAGCTGTTTTTT.

This clonotype was found many times. J is TRBJ1-5 and V is TRBV10-3, with D tentatively TRBD1 (5 bases). Germline assignment: CDR1 ENHRY and CDR2 SYGVKD. The CDR3 runs to 15 residues. The V end lost 2 bases, the J end lost 3 bases, and 11 bases lay between the germline ends. The CDR3 DNA is TGTGCCATCAGTGAGCGGGGGGTAGACAATCAGCCCCAGCATTTT. Its protein is CAISERGVDNQPQHF.

As regards this clonotype: At one of its ends the junction is not consistent with the germline gene, which may arise from a read error. The V call is TRBV12-3 or TRBV12-4, the J call TRBJ2-2; 7 nucleotides line up with TRBD2. The length of the CDR3 is 15 residues. The CDR3 protein is CASSFSWGGSGKLFF. CDR3 sequence (DNA): TGTGCCAGCAGTTTTAGCTGGGGGGGATCCGGGAAGCTGTTTTTT.

This clonotype was observed at least ten times. One junction end does not reproduce the germline sequence, and a read error may be involved. The chain links TRBV3-1 to TRBJ2-3, with D possibly TRBD2 on 5 matching bases. The CDR3 has 13 amino acids. Germline V gives CDR1 LGHDT, CDR2 YNNKEL (reference sequence). CDR3 coding DNA: TGCGCCAGCAGCCTCCGGGGAGCAGATACGCAGTATTTT. It codes for CASSLRGADTQYF.

This clonotype was picked up many times. V is TRBV7-9 and J is TRBJ1-2; D is unresolved. Germline assignment: CDR1 SEHNR and CDR2 FQNEAQ (reference sequence). This CDR3 has 16 amino acids. V gave up 5 bases and J gave up 11 bases, with 27 bases separating them. The CDR3 sequence: CASSQLPGVPSLAYTF. The CDR3 DNA reads TGTGCCAGCAGCCAACTCCCAGGAGTCCCTTCACTAGCTTACACCTTC. Full variable domain (missing parts from reference TRBV7-9 and TRBJ1-2): DTGVSQNPRHKITKRGQNVTFRCDPISEHNRLYWYRQTLGQGPEFLTYFQNEAQLEKSRLLSDRFSAERPKGSFSTLEIQRTEQGDSAMYLCASSQLPGVPSLAYTFGSGTRLTVV.

This clonotype was seen repeatedly, ten times or more. The chain links TRBV20-1 to TRBJ2-1; TRBD2 matches at 14 bases. The germline CDR1 and CDR2 sequences are DFQATT and SNEGSKA (reference sequence). V was clipped by 5 bases and J by 8 bases; unmatched bases: 5. The CDR3 has 14 residues. CDR3 sequence: CSAPTSGGGYEQFF. The CDR3 coding sequence is TGCAGTGCTCCGACTAGCGGGGGGGGATATGAGCAGTTCTTC.

This clonotype was counted at least ten times. The chain is built from TRBV5-1 and TRBJ2-3; D call uncertain. Germline V CDR1 and CDR2: SGHRS, YFSETQ. The CDR3 has 13 residues. Trimming removed 4 bases at V and 0 bases at J, with 6 bases between. DNA of the CDR3: TGCGCCAGCAGCATTTCTAGCACAGATACGCAGTATTTT. This gives the protein CASSISSTDTQYF. Variable domain in full (rest from reference TRBV5-1 and TRBJ2-3): KAGVTQTPRYLIKTRGQQVTLSCSPISGHRSVSWYQQTPGQGLQFLFEYFSETQRNKGNFPGRFSGRQFSNSRSEMNVSTLELGDSALYLCASSISSTDTQYFGPGTRLTVL.

This clonotype appeared many times. The chain is built from TRBV2 and TRBJ2-7; 8 bases agree with TRBD2. V dropped 2 bases and J dropped 2; count of bases not matched to a gene: 5. Germline values: CDR1 SNHLY, CDR2 FYNNEI. The CDR3 extends over 15 amino acids. CDR3 region: CASSEQAGDPYEQYF. In DNA form, the CDR3 reads TGTGCCAGCAGTGAACAAGCGGGGGACCCCTACGAGCAGTACTTC.

This clonotype was seen repeatedly, ten times or more. The chain links TRBV7-2 to TRBJ1-5; unclear D gene. V dropped 0 bases and J dropped 5 bases, with 5 bases sitting between them. The V gene's germline CDR1 is SGHTA and CDR2 FQGNSA. The CDR3 spans 13 residues. The CDR3 sequence is CASSLAQDQPQHF. For the CDR3, the DNA is TGTGCCAGCAGCTTAGCGCAGGATCAGCCCCAGCATTTT.

This clonotype has at least ten counts. This chain connects TRBV5-1 to TRBJ2-7; 11 bases map to TRBD1. Germline V gene lookup returns CDR1 SGHRS and CDR2 YFSETQ. J gave up 7 bases and V 0 bases, and 12 bases lay outside the gene matches. This CDR3 comprises 17 residues. CDR3 nucleotides: TGCGCCAGCAGCTTGGTTTTTGGGGGACAGGGGGAAGGTGAGCAGTACTTC. As protein: CASSLVFGGQGEGEQYF.

The chain recombines TRBV5-1 with TRBJ1-2; no reliable D call. The CDR3 has 13 amino acids. Trimming pared 2 bases from V and 10 bases from J, leaving 15 bases between. In germline, CDR1 is SGHRS, CDR2 YFSETQ. The CDR3 DNA reads TGCGCCAGCAGCTTTGAAGGGTCAAGGCACTACACCTTC. This translates into CASSFEGSRHYTF.